The 24 T cell receptor beta chains presented below share a single source sample, sequenced in a study of beta chain features in type 1 diabetes. Expressed TCRB transcripts got sequenced, as all isolated RNA was reverse transcribed. The protocol was immunoSEQ multiplex PCR, while the TCRdb copy is restricted to in-frame clones and leaves out a portion. The repertoire holds about 130,000 clones, 9.2% seen once, with 0.55% to 0.85% in the top ten. Specimen: central memory CD4+ T cells from blood. All receptors derive from a man younger than 35 in good health.

The V and J genes are TRBV30 and TRBJ2-7; D is unresolved. The CDR3 is made up of 12 amino acids. The germline V and J ends were trimmed by 3 bases and 4 bases, with 10 bases remaining between them. Germline loops: CDR1 GTSNPN, CDR2 SVGIG (reference sequence). The CDR3 here is CAWSHGGYEQYF. The CDR3, as DNA: TGTGCCTGGAGCCATGGCGGTTACGAGCAGTACTTC.

The J gene is TRBJ2-5, the V gene TRBV30, with a weak D call TRBD1 (6 bases). V was pared by 6 bases and J by 0 bases, with 14 bases between. Looked up from germline, CDR1 is GTSNPN and CDR2 is SVGIG (reference sequence). The CDR3 is made up of 14 amino acids. The CDR3 nucleotides read TGTGCCTGCCCCGGAACAGGGTACCAAGAGACCCAGTACTTC. Protein: CACPGTGYQETQYF.

The chain uses TRBV27 and TRBJ1-1; no definite D call. V was pared by 7 bases and J by 1 base, with 4 bases between. The CDR3 consists of 11 residues. Germline V gives CDR1 MNHEY, CDR2 SMNVEV (reference sequence). The CDR3 spells CASIKNTEAFF. In nucleotides, the CDR3 is TGTGCCAGCATCAAGAACACTGAAGCTTTCTTT.

The chain uses TRBV9 and TRBJ1-1; D uncertain. V was clipped by 0 bases and J by 7 bases, with 10 bases between them. The CDR3 is 13 amino acids. Germline CDR1 reads SGDLS; CDR2 reads YYNGEE. This chain's CDR3 is CASSVDEGIEAFF. The CDR3 DNA reads TGTGCCAGCAGCGTAGATGAGGGTATTGAAGCTTTCTTT.

Written as DNA, the CDR3 is TGCGCCAGCAGTGCTCACTCCTTCTACGAGCAGTACTTC. Amino acids: CASSAHSFYEQYF. This chain connects TRBV10-2 to TRBJ2-7; no clear D gene. Germline V gene sequence: CDR1 WSHSY, CDR2 SAAADI. This CDR3 spans 13 amino acids. Trimming removed 4 bases from V and 3 bases from J, with 10 bases in between.

J is TRBJ2-1 and V is TRBV4-2, with TRBD2 matching 10 bases. This CDR3 comprises 18 residues. The germline CDR1 and CDR2 sequences are LGHNA and YNFKEQ. J was trimmed by 9 bases and V by 0 bases; bases with no gene match: 14. In DNA form, the CDR3 reads TGTGCCAGCAGCCAAGATCCGGGTAGCGGGGGGCAGCGTGGTGAGCAGTTCTTC. It yields the protein CASSQDPGSGGQRGEQFF.

The table lists this clone with a few counts. V and J are TRBV9 and TRBJ2-7; the D is unclear. This CDR3 contains 13 residues. V was trimmed by 1 base and J by 6 bases, leaving 11 bases between them. Germline-derived CDR1 and CDR2 are SGDLS and YYNGEE. This CDR3 reads CASSVSPGSEQYF. CDR3 nucleotides: TGTGCCAGCAGCGTATCCCCGGGTTCCGAGCAGTACTTC.

DNA of the CDR3: TGTGCCAGCAGCTTACAATCTGTGACTAGCAGTCTCACAGATACGCAGTATTTT. It specifies CASSLQSVTSSLTDTQYF. The chain combines TRBV11-2 with TRBJ2-3; 7 positions match TRBD2. The J segment lost 2 bases and the V segment lost 2 bases, leaving 13 bases of the junction unmatched. The CDR3 totals 18 residues. The germline V gene has CDR1 SGHAT and CDR2 FQNNGV.

V and J are TRBV7-9 and TRBJ1-3, with 10 bases lining up with TRBD1. The CDR3 is 17 amino acids. V was clipped by 5 bases and J by 8 bases; unmatched bases: 15. Germline assignment: CDR1 SEHNR and CDR2 FQNEAQ (reference sequence). The CDR3 protein is CASSPGQGEVYRDTIYF. The CDR3 DNA sequence: TGTGCCAGCAGCCCCGGACAGGGGGAAGTATATCGGGACACCATATATTTT.

Only a few counts were recorded for this clone. This sequence joins TRBV9 and TRBJ2-3, with 10 bases aligning to TRBD2. This CDR3 region has 17 residues. Losses at the gene ends were 0 bases for V and 5 bases for J; bases not matched to a gene: 9. Germline V gives CDR1 SGDLS, CDR2 YYNGEE. The CDR3 bases are TGTGCCAGCAGCGTAGCGCCTCTAGCGGGGGCGGTAGATACGCAGTATTTT. It yields the protein CASSVAPLAGAVDTQYF.

The chain links TRBV19 to TRBJ2-7; 10 bases fit TRBD1. CDR3 length equals 12 residues. CDR1 and CDR2 from the germline V gene are LNHDA and SQIVND (reference sequence). V was clipped by 8 bases and J by 4 bases; unmatched bases: 2. CDR3 nucleotide sequence: TGTGCCAGTGGGGACAGGGGATACGAGCAGTACTTC. Translating gives CASGDRGYEQYF.

The chain combines TRBV4-2 with TRBJ2-3; 10 nucleotides match TRBD2. The CDR3 runs 18 residues. The V and J ends lost 0 bases and 4 bases, in that order; junction bases with no gene match: 10. The germline gives CDR1 LGHNA, CDR2 YNFKEQ. The CDR3 DNA follows: TGTGCCAGCAGCCAAGACCCTGGGGCTAGCGGGGGATCAGATACGCAGTATTTT. Its protein product is CASSQDPGASGGSDTQYF.

This clone turned up a few times. The chain employs TRBV30 and TRBJ2-3, with 9 bases lining up with TRBD2. Trimming removed 1 base from V and 2 bases from J; junction bases left unmatched: 1. The length of the CDR3 is 14 residues. Germline V gene data show CDR1 as GTSNPN and CDR2 as SVGIG (reference sequence). This chain's CDR3 is CAWSGTSVTDTQYF. CDR3 DNA: TGTGCCTGGAGTGGGACTAGCGTCACAGATACGCAGTATTTT. Together with reference TRBV30 and TRBJ2-3, the CDR3 gives the full variable domain: SQTIHQWPATLVQPVGSPLSLECTVEGTSNPNLYWYRQAAGRGLQLLFYSVGIGQISSEVPQNLSASRPQDRQFILSSKKLLLSDSGFYLCAWSGTSVTDTQYFGPGTRLTVL.

The J gene is TRBJ2-2, the V gene TRBV10-1; 8 bases align to TRBD2. The junction had 3 bases not matched to a gene; V was cut back by 2 bases and J by 7 bases. Germline V gives CDR1 WNHNN, CDR2 SYGVQD (reference sequence). There are 14 residues in the CDR3. CDR3 coding DNA: TGCGCCAGCAGTGAGGTAGCGGGGATCGGGGAGCTGTTTTTT. The encoded protein is CASSEVAGIGELFF.

This clone was counted many times. The CDR3 spells CASSLAGPYEQYF. The CDR3 region has the DNA TGTGCCAGCAGCTTAGCGGGGCCCTACGAGCAGTACTTC. The chain uses TRBV7-9 and TRBJ2-7, with a possible D match to TRBD1 (5 bases). This CDR3 has 13 residues. From germline, CDR1 is SEHNR and CDR2 FQNEAQ (reference sequence). The germline V and J ends were trimmed by 0 bases and 2 bases, with 5 bases remaining between them.

A note on this clone: One junction end does not reproduce the germline sequence, and a read error may be involved. This chain joins TRBV5-1 and TRBJ1-1; D is possibly TRBD1 (6 bases). CDR1 is SGHRS, CDR2 YFSETQ, per germline. This CDR3 has 14 amino acids. The CDR3 bases are TGCGCCAGCACCTTGTTACAGGGGAACACTGAAGCTTTCTTT. Its translation: CASTLLQGNTEAFF.

This clone has more than one count but fewer than ten. The chain has TRBV6-5 and TRBJ2-1; 8 bases are a match to TRBD1. CDR1 and CDR2 from the germline V gene are MNHEY and SVGAGI. The CDR3 loop spans 14 amino acids. The J segment lost 5 bases and the V segment lost 8 bases, leaving 8 bases of the junction unmatched. CDR3 region: CASHRQGAHNEQFF. In nucleotides, the CDR3 is TGTGCCAGCCATAGGCAGGGGGCCCACAATGAGCAGTTCTTC.

The sample holds a few counts of this clone. CDR3 bases: TGTGCCAGCAGTCAACAACAGATTAGCAATCAGCCCCAGCATTTT. Its translation is CASSQQQISNQPQHF. The V gene is TRBV2, the J gene TRBJ1-5; D ambiguous. Germline values: CDR1 SNHLY, CDR2 FYNNEI. The CDR3 covers 15 residues. V gave up 5 bases and J gave up 0 bases, with 11 bases separating them.

This clone occurred a few times. The chain links TRBV7-2 to TRBJ2-3; the D gene is possibly TRBD2 (5 bases). Germline CDR1 reads SGHTA; CDR2 reads FQGNSA. Trimming cost V 7 bases and J 1 base, with 15 bases left between them. The CDR3 runs 15 residues. This CDR3 is CASIPTRVGTDTQYF. The CDR3 DNA reads TGTGCCAGCATCCCTACTAGGGTTGGCACAGATACGCAGTATTTT.

J is TRBJ2-3 and V is TRBV7-2; TRBD2 agrees at 8 bases. CDR1 and CDR2 from the germline V gene are SGHTA and FQGNSA. Trimming cost V 2 bases and J 6 bases; bases outside gene matches: 4. This CDR3 is 14 amino acids long. The DNA of the CDR3 is TGTGCCAGCAGCTTACACAAGCGGGGGGATACGCAGTATTTT. It is translated as CASSLHKRGDTQYF.

The rearrangement links TRBV7-3 to TRBJ2-3; 13 bases map to TRBD2. Germline V lookup: CDR1 SGHTA, CDR2 FQGTGA. This CDR3 spans 16 amino acids. After removal of 3 bases from V and 1 base from J, the junction contained 1 base not matched to a gene. The chain's CDR3 is CASSFGTSGGTDTQYF. In DNA form, the CDR3 reads TGTGCCAGCAGCTTCGGGACTAGCGGGGGCACAGATACGCAGTATTTT.

A single count supports this clone. This chain joins TRBV6-1 and TRBJ2-4, with a weak D call TRBD2 (7 bases). V lost 8 bases and J 6 bases, leaving 14 bases between the germline ends. Germline CDR1 is MNHNS and CDR2 is SASEGT. The CDR3 length is 13 residues. This chain's CDR3 is CASGGGLGNIQYF. The DNA for the CDR3 is TGTGCCAGCGGGGGGGGGCTAGGAAACATTCAGTACTTC.

This clone has only a few counts. The chain has TRBV4-3 and TRBJ2-5, with 8 bases aligning to TRBD2. Trimming at V came to 0 bases and at J to 2 bases, leaving 8 bases not matched to a gene. CDR1 and CDR2 from the germline V gene are LGHNA and YSLEER. The CDR3 has 17 amino acids. The CDR3 region is CASSQDSPLAEQETQYF. DNA for the CDR3: TGCGCCAGCAGCCAAGATAGCCCACTAGCGGAACAAGAGACCCAGTACTTC.

This clone was seen ten or more times. The chain carries TRBV2 and TRBJ2-1; TRBD1 matches 7 bases. CDR3 length: 12 residues. Germline lookup yields CDR1 SNHLY and CDR2 FYNNEI. V gave up 6 bases and J gave up 9 bases; unmatched junction bases: 5. The CDR3 DNA is TGTGCCAGCAGACAACAGGGGATTGAGCAGTTCTTC. Encoded protein: CASRQQGIEQFF.